The 27 T cell receptor beta chains reported below all come from one sample, sequenced in a study of T cell responses to AZD1222 COVID-19 vaccine. The method was immunoSEQ multiplex PCR; TCRdb's version includes in-frame clones alone and lacks a portion of them. The sample gives 150,000 to 200,000 clones, roughly nine tenths of which show up once; roughly 1.2% is in the top ten. The sample was peripheral blood, taken 28 days after the second AZD1222 dose. The receptors stem from an adult who received the AZD1222 COVID-19 vaccine.

Concerning this clone itself: Other nucleotide sequences in the sample specify the same CDR3. V usage is TRBV15 and J usage is TRBJ1-1, with 8 bases lining up with TRBD1. V lost 1 base and J lost 1; bases outside the gene matches: 2. The CDR3 loop spans 15 amino acids. CDR1 and CDR2 (germline): LNHNV, YYDKDF (reference sequence). CDR3 sequence (DNA): TGTGCCACCAGCAGAGGTGGGACAGGGAACACTGAAGCTTTCTTT. Protein product: CATSRGGTGNTEAFF.

The V gene is TRBV9, the J gene TRBJ1-1; possible D gene TRBD1, 5 bases. The CDR3 length is 13 residues. Germline CDR1 and CDR2: SGDLS and YYNGEE. Trimming took 0 bases from V and 8 from J, leaving 11 bases between them. In DNA form, the CDR3 reads TGTGCCAGCAGCGTAGTAGGTGGGGCCGAAGCTTTCTTT. As protein: CASSVVGGAEAFF.

The count of this clone is one. The chain uses TRBV9 and TRBJ1-4, with 7 nucleotides matching TRBD1. Unmatched junction bases numbered 4, after V lost 4 bases and J lost 4 bases. Germline V gives CDR1 SGDLS, CDR2 YYNGEE. The CDR3 is 14 amino acids. The CDR3 reads CASSPTGFNEKLFF. In DNA form, the CDR3 reads TGTGCCAGCAGCCCGACAGGGTTTAATGAAAAACTGTTTTTT.

The chain links TRBV2 to TRBJ1-2; D remains ambiguous. The V gene's germline CDR1 is SNHLY and CDR2 FYNNEI. This CDR3 has 13 residues. The V end lost 4 bases, the J end lost 2 bases, and 8 bases lay between the germline ends. CDR3 region: CASSAPGNYGYTF. CDR3 nucleotide sequence: TGTGCCAGCAGTGCCCCGGGGAACTATGGCTACACCTTC.

V is TRBV7-9 and J is TRBJ2-7; 7 nucleotides match TRBD1. In germline, CDR1 is SEHNR, CDR2 FQNEAQ (reference sequence). CDR3 length: 14 residues. Trimming cost V 3 bases and J 1 base; bases outside gene matches: 3. This CDR3 reads CASSLRDRSYEQYF. In nucleotides, the CDR3 is TGTGCCAGCAGCTTGAGGGACAGATCCTACGAGCAGTACTTC.

The chain employs TRBV19 and TRBJ2-5, with 8 nucleotides matching TRBD1. The trim removed 5 bases at V and 5 bases at J, leaving 10 bases unmatched. CDR1 and CDR2 from the germline V gene are LNHDA and SQIVND (reference sequence). The CDR3 extends over 15 amino acids. CDR3 DNA: TGTGCCAGTAGTCTCTCAGACAGGGGACAGGAGACCCAGTACTTC. Protein product: CASSLSDRGQETQYF.

The chain couples TRBV11-2 to TRBJ2-3; 7 bases map to TRBD2. J gave up 6 bases and V 1 base, and 10 bases lay outside the gene matches. The CDR3 is made up of 16 amino acids. The V gene's germline CDR1 is SGHAT and CDR2 FQNNGV. CDR3 coding DNA: TGTGCCAGCAGCTTAGCGGGGCGCGGGGGTCTGGATACGCAGTATTTT. It yields the protein CASSLAGRGGLDTQYF. Full variable domain (outside the CDR3, taken from reference TRBV11-2 and TRBJ2-3): EAGVAQSPRYKIIEKRQSVAFWCNPISGHATLYWYQQILGQGPKLLIQFQNNGVVDDSQLPKDRFSAERLKGVDSTLKIQPAKLEDSAVYLCASSLAGRGGLDTQYFGPGTRLTVL.

The CDR3 DNA reads TGCGCCAGCAGCTTGGGGTGGGACGACCGGTTGGATGAGCAGTTCTTC. Translated: CASSLGWDDRLDEQFF. The chain couples TRBV5-1 to TRBJ2-1; D assignment may be TRBD1 or TRBD2 (5 bases each). V was trimmed by 0 bases and J by 8 bases, leaving 18 bases between them. The CDR3 runs to 16 residues. Germline CDR1 and CDR2: SGHRS and YFSETQ.

V and J are TRBV10-3 and TRBJ2-7; a possible D gene is TRBD1 (6 bases). The CDR3 totals 16 residues. V shed 0 bases and J shed 0 bases, with 12 bases lying between them. Germline-derived CDR1 and CDR2 are ENHRY and SYGVKD. The CDR3 loop is CAISESGTTSSYEQYF. Here the CDR3 DNA reads TGTGCCATCAGTGAGTCGGGGACAACGAGCTCCTACGAGCAGTACTTC.

The CDR3 sequence is CASSSPPGLVTEAFF. The DNA for the CDR3 is TGTGCCAGCAGTTCTCCCCCAGGGTTGGTCACTGAAGCTTTCTTT. The J gene is TRBJ1-1, the V gene TRBV27; D is perhaps TRBD1 (5 bases). The CDR3 consists of 15 residues. V lost 4 bases, J lost 4 bases, and 16 bases lay in between. The germline CDR1 and CDR2 sequences are MNHEY and SMNVEV (reference sequence).

This chain connects TRBV27 to TRBJ1-1; no clear D. Trimming took off 3 bases at V and 4 bases at J, with 9 bases between the two ends. The CDR3 covers 13 residues. The germline CDR1 and CDR2 sequences are MNHEY and SMNVEV (reference sequence). CDR3 region: CASSLGSSTEAFF. CDR3 in DNA: TGTGCCAGCAGTTTGGGGTCGTCCACTGAAGCTTTCTTT.

The V gene is TRBV6-1, the J gene TRBJ2-5, with 10 nucleotides matching TRBD2. The junction had 10 bases not matched to a gene; V was cut back by 7 bases and J by 5 bases. The CDR3 is 15 residues long. Germline CDR1 reads MNHNS; CDR2 reads SASEGT. The CDR3 reads CASNPIAGGLETQYF. CDR3 nucleotides: TGTGCCAGCAACCCCATAGCGGGAGGCCTGGAGACCCAGTACTTC.

As regards this clone: Additional DNA sequences in this sample encode the identical CDR3. The V and J genes are TRBV4-2 and TRBJ1-5; tentative D call: TRBD1 (5 bases). Deletions cut 1 base from V and 4 bases from J, with 11 bases between. The length of the CDR3 is 15 residues. The germline V gene encodes CDR1 LGHNA and CDR2 YNFKEQ. CDR3 bases: TGTGCCAGCAGCCAAGTCAGGGATGGTAATCAGCCCCAGCATTTT. Translation: CASSQVRDGNQPQHF.

This clone was seen only once. This rearrangement joins TRBV7-2 to TRBJ2-6; D possibly corresponds to TRBD1 (6 bases). V was shortened by 3 bases and J by 4 bases, with 10 bases between the two germline ends. CDR3 size: 15 residues. Germline V gene lookup returns CDR1 SGHTA and CDR2 FQGNSA. DNA of the CDR3: TGTGCCAGCAGCTTGGGACACCCCGGGGCCAACGTCCTGACTTTC. It codes for CASSLGHPGANVLTF.

This chain links TRBV6-6 with TRBJ1-6; D is uncertain. The CDR3 loop spans 15 amino acids. In germline, CDR1 is MNHNY, CDR2 SVGAGI (reference sequence). V lost 0 bases to trimming and J lost 4 bases, with 7 bases between them. The CDR3 nucleotides are TGTGCCAGCAGTTACTCGAGCACATATAATTCACCCCTCCACTTT. Translating it yields CASSYSSTYNSPLHF.

The chain joins TRBV6-5 to TRBJ2-2; D unresolved. Germline CDR1 reads MNHEY; CDR2 reads SVGAGI. Trimming cost V 0 bases and J 1 base, with 9 bases left between them. The CDR3 loop spans 16 amino acids. CDR3 sequence reads: CASSYSGMENTGELFF. The CDR3 region has the DNA TGTGCCAGCAGTTACTCGGGCATGGAGAACACCGGGGAGCTGTTTTTT.

There are a few counts of this clone. The chain employs TRBV28 and TRBJ2-7; D remains ambiguous. Trimming pared 6 bases from V and 0 bases from J, leaving 15 bases between. This CDR3 is built from 15 residues. Per the germline V gene, CDR1 is MDHEN and CDR2 is SYDVKM. The CDR3 is CASRRLSASSYEQYF. CDR3 nucleotides: TGTGCCAGCAGGCGACTGTCAGCGAGCTCCTACGAGCAGTACTTC.

This rearrangement joins TRBV11-3 to TRBJ1-3; D is unclear. The V and J ends lost 5 bases and 0 bases respectively, with 8 bases between them. This CDR3 region has 14 residues. In germline, CDR1 is SGHNT, CDR2 YENEEA. The CDR3 loop is CASSPLISGNTIYF. CDR3 coding DNA: TGTGCCAGCAGCCCCCTAATCTCTGGAAACACCATATATTTT.

This sequence joins TRBV27 and TRBJ1-5; 7 positions agree with TRBD1. Germline CDR1 is MNHEY and CDR2 is SMNVEV (reference sequence). The CDR3 is 13 residues long. V dropped 5 bases and J dropped 3; count of bases not matched to a gene: 1. The CDR3 DNA reads as TGTGCCAGCAGTCAGGGGGTCAATCAGCCCCAGCATTTT. It is translated as CASSQGVNQPQHF.

The chain is built from TRBV25-1 and TRBJ1-2; possibly TRBD1 for D (6 bases). CDR1 MGHDK and CDR2 SYGVNS come from the germline V gene. The V end was cut by 8 bases, the J end by 6 bases, with 16 bases between. This CDR3 spans 13 amino acids. The CDR3 bases are TGTGCCAGCCCCACCCGCGGACAGAATGGCTACACCTTC. Translated, it gives CASPTRGQNGYTF.

V and J are TRBV18 and TRBJ1-2; D may be TRBD1 (5 bases). The germline CDR1 and CDR2 sequences are KGHSH and LQKENI. Trimming stripped 8 bases from V and 5 bases from J, with 21 bases between. This CDR3 has 15 amino acids. The CDR3 here is CASTEAAGIGYGYTF. CDR3 DNA: TGTGCCAGCACTGAGGCAGCAGGGATTGGTTATGGCTACACCTTC.

The rearrangement uses TRBV28 and TRBJ2-3; D is perhaps TRBD1 (6 bases). CDR1 and CDR2 (germline): MDHEN, SYDVKM. V shed 3 bases and J shed 0 bases, with 10 bases lying between them. This CDR3 is 15 amino acids long. This chain's CDR3 is CASSFFDRSTDTQYF. The CDR3 DNA is TGTGCCAGCAGTTTCTTTGACAGGAGCACAGATACGCAGTATTTT.

This chain connects TRBV12-3 or TRBV12-4 to TRBJ1-2; D remains unclear. The ends were cut back, 2 bases at V and 8 bases at J, with 6 bases in the middle. The CDR3 contains 11 residues. CDR3 nucleotide sequence: TGTGCCAGCAGTTTATTAGAGGGCTACACCTTC. The encoded protein is CASSLLEGYTF.

The gene calls are TRBV10-1 and TRBJ1-1; no clear D. The CDR3 contains 13 residues. Trimming took 4 bases from V and 0 from J, leaving 6 bases between them. Germline CDR1 reads WNHNN; CDR2 reads SYGVQD (reference sequence). The CDR3 here is CASSGALNTEAFF. CDR3 nucleotides: TGCGCCAGCAGTGGGGCACTGAACACTGAAGCTTTCTTT.

The chain uses TRBV12-3 or TRBV12-4 and TRBJ2-1; TRBD2 matches at 10 bases. V gave up 5 bases and J gave up 9 bases; unmatched junction bases: 4. This CDR3 is built from 13 residues. This CDR3 is CASSILAGGEQFF. The CDR3 coding sequence is TGTGCCAGCAGTATTTTAGCGGGGGGTGAGCAGTTCTTC.

V gene TRBV29-1 combines with J gene TRBJ2-7; 7 positions agree with TRBD1. CDR1 and CDR2 from the germline V gene are SQVTM and ANQGSEA. This CDR3 spans 11 amino acids. V trimming: 6 bases; J trimming: 6 bases; junction bases outside the gene matches: 5. In nucleotides, the CDR3 is TGCAGCGTCGACACAGGGGCCGAGCAGTACTTC. Translation: CSVDTGAEQYF.

V and J are TRBV7-6 and TRBJ1-1, with D maybe TRBD1 (6 bases). Germline V gene lookup returns CDR1 SGHVS and CDR2 FNYEAQ. V was cut by 5 bases and J by 6 bases, with 7 bases left in between. The CDR3 length is 11 residues. Here the CDR3 reads CASSRQAEAFF. The CDR3 region has the DNA TGTGCCAGCAGCAGACAGGCTGAAGCTTTCTTT.